The next 21 T cell receptor beta chains were all read from a single sample in a study of blood T cell repertoires in COVID-19. The method was immunoSEQ multiplex PCR; TCRdb's version includes in-frame clones alone and lacks a portion of them. The table shows about 240,000 clones, with around 86% occurring only once. Sequences were obtained from peripheral blood. The receptors originated from a man younger than 45 who had recovered from COVID-19.

V usage is TRBV7-6 and J usage is TRBJ2-5, with a possible D match to TRBD2 (6 bases). Trimming cost V 6 bases and J 4 bases, with 24 bases left between them. In germline, CDR1 is SGHVS, CDR2 FNYEAQ. The CDR3 has 17 residues. The chain's CDR3 is CASSHFSGRAGGETQYF. CDR3 in DNA: TGTGCCAGCAGTCATTTTTCCGGGAGAGCCGGGGGAGAGACCCAGTACTTC.

The count of this clone is one. This chain uses TRBV3-1 (or the pseudogene TRBV3-2) with TRBJ1-2; a weak D match, TRBD1 (5 bases). Between the trimmed V and J ends, which lost 3 bases and 8 bases, there was a span of 16 bases. Per germline, CDR1 LGHDT and CDR2 YNNKEL (reference sequence). The CDR3 length is 14 residues. CDR3 residues: CASSQRDSRGGYTF. CDR3 sequence (DNA): TGTGCCAGCAGCCAGAGGGACTCCCGGGGGGGCTACACCTTC.

The rearrangement links TRBV19 to TRBJ2-2, with 9 nucleotides matching TRBD1. The germline CDR1 and CDR2 sequences are LNHDA and SQIVND (reference sequence). The V gene end was trimmed by 3 bases and the J gene end by 5 bases; junction bases not matched to a gene: 10. CDR3 size: 17 residues. The CDR3 region has the DNA TGTGCCAGTAGTATTTTCGGCGGACAGGGGAGGACCGGGGAGCTGTTTTTT. Translation: CASSIFGGQGRTGELFF.

This sequence joins TRBV7-7 and TRBJ2-5, with TRBD1 identical over 7 bases. Germline V gene data show CDR1 as SSHAT and CDR2 as FNYEAQ (reference sequence). Germline trimming cut 4 bases from V and 2 bases from J; bases unmatched to any gene: 1. CDR3 length: 13 amino acids. DNA of the CDR3: TGTGCCAGCAGCTGGGACAGTCAAGAGACCCAGTACTTC. Translating it yields CASSWDSQETQYF.

The CDR3 loop reads CASSQGASFTDTQYF. The CDR3 region has the DNA TGCGCCAGCAGCCAGGGGGCCTCCTTCACAGATACGCAGTATTTT. This chain uses TRBV10-2 with TRBJ2-3; 8 nucleotides align to TRBD1. This CDR3 is built from 15 residues. Germline CDR1 is WSHSY and CDR2 is SAAADI. J was trimmed by 2 bases and V by 6 bases; bases with no gene match: 7.

This clone was observed a few times. The chain is built from TRBV2 and TRBJ1-4, with a possible D match to TRBD1 (5 bases). CDR1 SNHLY and CDR2 FYNNEI come from the germline V gene. V was shortened by 2 bases and J by 4 bases, with 14 bases between the two germline ends. The CDR3 spans 16 residues. The CDR3 here is CASSERPGDYNEKLFF. CDR3 coding DNA: TGTGCCAGCAGTGAAAGGCCTGGGGACTATAATGAAAAACTGTTTTTT.

The chain is built from TRBV29-1 and TRBJ2-3; tentative D call: TRBD1 (5 bases). This CDR3 comprises 14 residues. The V and J ends lost 1 base and 0 bases respectively, with 8 bases between them. Germline assignment: CDR1 SQVTM and CDR2 ANQGSEA. Written as DNA, the CDR3 is TGCAGCGTTGAAGGGCCAGGGAGCACAGATACGCAGTATTTT. Translated, it gives CSVEGPGSTDTQYF.

The CDR3 loop reads CASSTQGYTEAFF. DNA for the CDR3: TGTGCCAGCAGCACTCAGGGATACACTGAAGCTTTCTTT. This rearrangement joins TRBV6-5 to TRBJ1-1, with D possibly matching TRBD1 (5 bases). Germline assignment: CDR1 MNHEY and CDR2 SVGAGI. Trimming left V 6 bases short and J 3 bases short, with 11 bases between. This CDR3 is built from 13 residues.

The genes are TRBV3-1 (or the pseudogene TRBV3-2) and TRBJ2-7; tentative D call: TRBD1 (5 bases). The germline V and J ends were trimmed by 6 bases and 2 bases, with 17 bases remaining between them. The CDR3 is 15 amino acids. CDR1 is LGHDT and CDR2 is YNNKEL in the germline V gene (reference sequence). Here the CDR3 reads CASSTVAGRAYEQYF. The CDR3, as DNA: TGTGCCAGCAGTACGGTGGCAGGGCGAGCCTACGAGCAGTACTTC.

The chain couples TRBV12-3 or TRBV12-4 to TRBJ2-7, with D hard to call. V was trimmed by 3 bases and J by 3 bases, leaving 9 bases between them. The CDR3 has 13 residues. The CDR3: CASSFNSRYEQYV. The CDR3 DNA reads as TGTGCCAGCAGTTTTAACAGCCGCTACGAGCAGTACGTC.

This chain uses TRBV25-1 with TRBJ2-2; D may be TRBD2 (6 bases). Trimming stripped 6 bases from V and 6 bases from J, with 17 bases between. The CDR3 extends over 15 amino acids. Germline V gene data show CDR1 as MGHDK and CDR2 as SYGVNS. The CDR3 DNA reads as TGTGCCAGCAGCCGCCACGGGACTCTCTCCGGGGAGCTGTTTTTT. The encoded protein is CASSRHGTLSGELFF.

This clone has a handful of counts. The chain couples TRBV7-9 to TRBJ1-1, with D maybe TRBD1 (5 bases). Per germline, CDR1 SEHNR and CDR2 FQNEAQ (reference sequence). Trimming shortened V by 5 bases and J by 10 bases, and 11 bases separated the two germline ends. This CDR3 region has 11 residues. The DNA for the CDR3 is TGTGCCAGCAGCCCACAGGACGGAGCTTTCTTT. The encoded protein is CASSPQDGAFF.

The chain is built from TRBV11-3 and TRBJ2-5; 8 positions match TRBD2. Trimming took 5 bases from V and 0 from J; bases not matched to a gene: 5. There are 15 residues in the CDR3. The germline V gene encodes CDR1 SGHNT and CDR2 YENEEA. The CDR3 DNA reads as TGTGCCAGCAGCCGCGGGGGGCCAAACCAAGAGACCCAGTACTTC. Protein product: CASSRGGPNQETQYF.

The V call is TRBV11-2, the J call TRBJ1-6; 11 positions match TRBD1. The V gene end was trimmed by 4 bases and the J gene end by 13 bases; junction bases not matched to a gene: 15. CDR1 is SGHAT, CDR2 FQNNGV, per germline. The CDR3 runs to 17 residues. The CDR3 reads CASSSLGSRTGGWPLHF. The CDR3 nucleotides are TGTGCCAGCAGCTCACTAGGGTCTAGGACAGGGGGCTGGCCCCTCCACTTT.

The CDR3, as DNA: TGTGCCAGTAAAACGGCGGGGGGGCCGGACGGGGAGCTGTTTTTT. Amino acid sequence: CASKTAGGPDGELFF. V is TRBV19 and J is TRBJ2-2; 9 nucleotides line up with TRBD2. The CDR3 loop spans 15 amino acids. V gave up 7 bases and J gave up 7 bases; unmatched junction bases: 10. Germline CDR1 and CDR2: LNHDA and SQIVND (reference sequence).

The chain carries TRBV21-1 and TRBJ1-2; TRBD1 is the table's D call and was not checked against the DNA. TRBV21-1 corresponds to a pseudogene. The CDR3 spans 15 residues. The chain's CDR3 is CASRGVDRSNYGYTF. The DNA of the CDR3 is TGTGCCAGCAGGGGGGTGGACAGAAGCAACTATGGCTACACCTTC.

The rearrangement links TRBV7-3 to TRBJ1-1; TRBD1 might be the D (5 bases). With 5 bases removed from V and 10 bases from J, the gap between germline ends came to 20 bases. CDR1 SGHTA and CDR2 FQGTGA come from the germline V gene. The CDR3 contains 14 residues. DNA for the CDR3: TGTGCCAGCAGCCTGCGCGGGGCTGAATCTGGAGCTTTCTTT. Translating it yields CASSLRGAESGAFF.

The gene calls are TRBV5-6 and TRBJ1-2; TRBD1 might be the D (6 bases). The CDR3 is 16 amino acids. Germline V gene sequence: CDR1 SGHDT, CDR2 YYEEEE. Trimming left V 4 bases short and J 4 bases short, with 20 bases between. CDR3: CASSGRGQGNIYGYTF. In nucleotides, the CDR3 is TGTGCCAGCAGCGGGCGGGGGCAGGGAAACATCTATGGCTACACCTTC.

The chain uses TRBV28 and TRBJ1-5; D is uncertain. Looked up from germline, CDR1 is MDHEN and CDR2 is SYDVKM. The ends were cut back, 5 bases at V and 2 bases at J, with 10 bases in the middle. The CDR3 totals 14 residues. Here the CDR3 DNA reads TGTGCCAGCAGTGCTCCGGTTCGCAATCAGCCCCAGCATTTT. Its translation: CASSAPVRNQPQHF.

This chain joins TRBV6-6 and TRBJ1-2, with TRBD1 identical over 7 bases. The J segment lost 6 bases and the V segment lost 8 bases, leaving 9 bases of the junction unmatched. This CDR3 has 13 amino acids. CDR1 is MNHNY, CDR2 SVGAGI, per germline (reference sequence). Here the CDR3 DNA reads TGTGCCAGCTTCCCCCGACAGGGCCATGGCTACACCTTC. Protein sequence: CASFPRQGHGYTF.

The chain carries TRBV7-2 and TRBJ2-5; D call uncertain. The V and J ends lost 5 bases and 2 bases respectively, with 9 bases between them. The length of the CDR3 is 13 residues. Germline V gene sequence: CDR1 SGHTA, CDR2 FQGNSA. The CDR3 bases are TGTGCCAGCAGCCTCCCGCAGCAAGAGACCCAGTACTTC. Amino acid sequence: CASSLPQQETQYF.